A single sample is the source of the 25 T cell receptor beta chains below, sequenced in a study of metastatic and nonmetastatic thyroid tumors (dated by TCRdb to the early 2020s). Receptor amplification or capture employed PCR. Sequencing used an Illumina HiSeq 4000. In TCRdb, the public reads were trimmed at Q25 with fastp and aligned with MiXCR, with productive beta chains retained. This sample has about 53,000 clones in its table, and about 20% of those were observed once. The ten largest clonotypes hold 4% to 5% of the sample. No treatment had been received by any patient before thyroid surgery. Material for sequencing was blood. These receptors were taken from a female donor with papillary thyroid cancer or a benign thyroid nodule (not recorded which). Some clones in this sample may be carry-over from other donors' samples.

This chain connects TRBV7-9 to TRBJ2-5; no definite D call. V gave up 0 bases and J gave up 4 bases, with 9 bases separating them. This CDR3 is 14 amino acids long. Per germline, CDR1 SEHNR and CDR2 FQNEAQ (reference sequence). The CDR3 is CASSLAQPGETQYF. CDR3 bases: TGTGCCAGCAGCTTAGCCCAGCCTGGAGAGACCCAGTACTTC.

Many counts were recorded for this clone. The chain recombines TRBV19 with TRBJ1-1, with a tentative D call TRBD1 (5 bases). V lost 4 bases and J lost 1, with 10 bases in between. The CDR3 is made up of 14 amino acids. Germline V gene sequence: CDR1 LNHDA, CDR2 SQIVND (reference sequence). The CDR3 nucleotides read TGTGCCAGTAGTACCTTTACAGGGAACACTGAAGCTTTCTTT. This translates into CASSTFTGNTEAFF. Full variable domain (rest looked up from reference TRBV19 and TRBJ1-1): DGGITQSPKYLFRKEGQNVTLSCEQNLNHDAMYWYRQDPGQGLRLIYYSQIVNDFQKGDIAEGYSVSREKKESFPLTVTSAQKNPTAFYLCASSTFTGNTEAFFGQGTRLTVV.

On this clone itself: This CDR3 is missing its conserved last phenylalanine or tryptophan, likely due to a read error. The DNA is left out, because the CDR3 cannot be placed on it with certainty; the CDR3 is given as TCRdb lists it. The V call is TRBV19, the J call TRBJ1-4. Germline V lookup: CDR1 LNHDA, CDR2 SQIVND (reference sequence). The CDR3 is 14 amino acids in total, end residues counted. This chain's CDR3 is CASSIKGRHEKQFL.

Many counts were recorded for this clone. The sample contains more than one DNA sequence encoding this CDR3. The chain couples TRBV6-2 or TRBV6-3 to TRBJ1-5, with 7 positions matching TRBD1. Germline V gives CDR1 MNHEY, CDR2 SVGEGT. With V trimmed by 6 bases and J by 6 bases, 11 bases remained unmatched. This CDR3 is built from 15 residues. The DNA of the CDR3 is TGTGCCAGCAGAGCCGACAGGGATCGAGGTCAGCCCCAGCATTTT. Translation gives CASRADRDRGQPQHF.

This clone was seen many times. V usage is TRBV6-1 and J usage is TRBJ2-2, with D unresolved. V shed 6 bases and J shed 3 bases, with 8 bases lying between them. Germline CDR1 reads MNHNS; CDR2 reads SASEGT. The CDR3 runs 13 residues. The CDR3 nucleotides are TGTGCCAGCAGGGGTAGTGACACCGGGGAGCTGTTTTTT. Its protein product is CASRGSDTGELFF.

This clone was observed many times. The chain employs TRBV5-6 and TRBJ1-5; tentatively, D is TRBD1 (5 bases). The CDR3 contains 16 residues. CDR1 is SGHDT and CDR2 is YYEEEE in the germline V gene. V was cut by 4 bases and J by 2 bases, with 16 bases left in between. The CDR3 reads CASSGGGGARNQPQHF. CDR3 coding DNA: TGTGCCAGCAGCGGGGGTGGAGGGGCCCGCAATCAGCCCCAGCATTTT. Looking up the rest from reference TRBV5-6 and TRBJ1-5 gives the full variable domain: DAGVTQSPTHLIKTRGQQVTLRCSPKSGHDTVSWYQQALGQGPQFIFQYYEEEERQRGNFPDRFSGHQFPNYSSELNVNALLLGDSALYLCASSGGGGARNQPQHFGDGTRLSIL.

This clone was found many times. This chain uses TRBV11-2 with TRBJ2-7; D gene ambiguous. Germline V gene sequence: CDR1 SGHAT, CDR2 FQNNGV. CDR3 length: 15 amino acids. V was clipped by 1 base and J by 0 bases, with 10 bases between them. The CDR3 spells CASSLVSAGSYEQYF. The DNA for the CDR3 is TGTGCCAGCAGCTTAGTATCAGCTGGCTCCTACGAGCAGTACTTC.

This clone was seen repeatedly, ten times or more. This chain connects TRBV20-1 to TRBJ2-1; D not certain. V lost 5 bases and J 8 bases, leaving 7 bases between the germline ends. The germline V gene has CDR1 DFQATT and CDR2 SNEGSKA (reference sequence). The CDR3 sequence is 10 residues long. This chain's CDR3 is CSAGTYEQFF. For the CDR3, the DNA is TGCAGTGCTGGAACCTATGAGCAGTTCTTC.

Many counts were recorded for this clone. The chain uses TRBV12-5 and TRBJ1-1; D not certain. Trimming shortened V by 7 bases and J by 8 bases, and 14 bases separated the two germline ends. In germline, CDR1 is LGHNT, CDR2 FRNRAP. This CDR3 has 12 residues. CDR3 protein: CASVITHIEAFF. The CDR3 DNA reads as TGTGCTAGTGTTATAACACATATCGAAGCTTTCTTT.

As for this clone: Without the conserved terminal phenylalanine or tryptophan, this CDR3 likely stems from a read error. V and J are TRBV20-1 and TRBJ2-7, with a weak D call TRBD2 (6 bases). This CDR3 spans 13 amino acids. Germline V lookup: CDR1 DFQATT, CDR2 SNEGSKA (reference sequence). For the CDR3, the DNA is TGCAGTGTTAGAGACCTTAGCGGCTACGAGCAGTACCTC. Translation: CSVRDLSGYEQYL.

The CDR3 coding sequence is TGTGCCAGTGTACCGGGACAGGGTGCACGATCACCCCTCCACTTT. This encodes CASVPGQGARSPLHF. The chain links TRBV19 to TRBJ1-6, with 9 nucleotides matching TRBD1. The CDR3 covers 15 residues. J gave up 10 bases and V 8 bases, and 12 bases lay outside the gene matches. Germline assignment: CDR1 LNHDA and CDR2 SQIVND (reference sequence).

This clone has more than one count but fewer than ten. This may be a read error: a much more frequent sequence differs by one nucleotide. V is TRBV7-9 and J is TRBJ2-5; 9 bases are a match to TRBD2. This CDR3 is built from 14 residues. The germline V gene has CDR1 SEHNR and CDR2 FQNEAQ (reference sequence). This CDR3 is CASSPPRASGINNF. As DNA, the CDR3 is TGTGCCAGCAGCCCCCCCAGGGCTAGCGGGATCAATAACTTC.

This clone was seen more than once but under ten times. The genes are TRBV5-6 and TRBJ1-1; no clear D. V gave up 1 base and J gave up 3 bases, with 4 bases separating them. Germline values: CDR1 SGHDT, CDR2 YYEEEE. The CDR3 contains 12 residues. The CDR3 DNA reads TGTGCCAGCAGCTTGCCGTACACTGAAGCTTTCTTT. As protein: CASSLPYTEAFF.

The chain couples TRBV21-1 to TRBJ1-6; TRBD1, the table's D call, was not compared with the DNA. TRBV21-1 is flagged as a pseudogene. The CDR3 has 18 amino acids. The CDR3 DNA reads TGTGCCAGCAGCAAAGCTCCCCCAGCTGGGACCTATAATTCACCCCTCCACTTT. Protein product: CASSKAPPAGTYNSPLHF.

This clone was found many times. The chain couples TRBV14 to TRBJ2-7, with TRBD1 matching over 9 bases. With V trimmed by 3 bases and J by 7 bases, 10 bases remained unmatched. CDR1 is SGHDN, CDR2 FVKESK, per germline. The CDR3 has 15 residues. The CDR3 DNA sequence: TGTGCCAGCAGCCAGATGGGACAGGGAGGTCGGGAGCAGTACTTC. This sequence encodes CASSQMGQGGREQYF.

Of note for this clone: A junction boundary mismatches the germline segment, possibly from a read error. The genes are TRBV7-9 and TRBJ2-7, with TRBD1 as a possible D gene (6 bases). Looked up from germline, CDR1 is SEHNR and CDR2 is FQNEAQ (reference sequence). CDR3 length: 15 residues. The chain's CDR3 is CASSLEGERGYEQNF. CDR3 nucleotides: TGTGCCAGCAGCTTAGAGGGGGAAAGGGGCTACGAGCAGAACTTC. The full variable domain, rest sourced from reference TRBV7-9 and TRBJ2-7, is DTGVSQNPRHKITKRGQNVTFRCDPISEHNRLYWYRQTLGQGPEFLTYFQNEAQLEKSRLLSDRFSAERPKGSFSTLEIQRTEQGDSAMYLCASSLEGERGYEQNFGPGTRLTVT.

The sample holds many counts of this clone. The chain joins TRBV6-1 to TRBJ1-2, with D possibly matching TRBD1 (6 bases). With 6 bases removed from V and 1 base from J, the gap between germline ends came to 15 bases. Germline V gene lookup returns CDR1 MNHNS and CDR2 SASEGT. The CDR3 spans 15 residues. The CDR3 sequence is CASRTRDTYNYGYTF. The CDR3 DNA reads as TGTGCCAGCAGAACCCGGGACACCTATAACTATGGCTACACCTTC.

This clone was detected ten times or more. This chain joins TRBV6-1 and TRBJ2-5; D might be TRBD2 (5 bases). This CDR3 spans 14 amino acids. Trimming took off 5 bases at V and 2 bases at J, with 12 bases between the two ends. The germline gives CDR1 MNHNS, CDR2 SASEGT. The CDR3 DNA sequence: TGTGCCAGCAGTCCTGGCGGGTCGCAAGAGACCCAGTACTTC. Encoded protein: CASSPGGSQETQYF.

This clone was counted ten times or more. V and J are TRBV29-1 and TRBJ1-1; D possibly corresponds to TRBD1 (5 bases). The length of the CDR3 is 14 residues. Between the trimmed V and J ends, which lost 2 bases and 2 bases, there was a span of 12 bases. CDR1 and CDR2 from the germline V gene are SQVTM and ANQGSEA. CDR3 loop: CSVELGTHNTEAFF. DNA of the CDR3: TGCAGCGTTGAACTAGGGACCCATAACACTGAAGCTTTCTTT.

The rearrangement joins TRBV30 to TRBJ2-7, with 8 bases matching TRBD2. The J segment lost 4 bases and the V segment lost 5 bases, leaving 7 bases of the junction unmatched. This CDR3 region has 13 residues. Germline CDR1 reads GTSNPN; CDR2 reads SVGIG (reference sequence). The CDR3 nucleotides read TGTGCCTGGGCAAGCGGGAGTACTTACGAGCAGTACTTC. It is translated as CAWASGSTYEQYF.

This clone was recorded at least ten times. Other DNA variants within this sample encode the same CDR3. CDR3 sequence: CASSRRETQYF. The CDR3 coding sequence is TGTGCCAGCAGCCGGCGGGAGACCCAGTACTTC. The chain recombines TRBV11-2 with TRBJ2-5; D uncertain. The CDR3 has 11 residues. The V end lost 5 bases, the J end lost 5 bases, and 6 bases lay between the germline ends. Germline V gene data show CDR1 as SGHAT and CDR2 as FQNNGV.

Comments on this clone: One end of the junction varies from germline; a read error may be responsible. The V call is TRBV4-1, the J call TRBJ2-5; perhaps TRBD2 as D (5 bases). This CDR3 has 14 residues. Germline CDR1 and CDR2: MGHRA and YSYEKL. The CDR3 spells CASSQRLLQETQDF. The DNA for the CDR3 is TGCGCCAGCAGCCAACGACTACTCCAAGAGACCCAGGACTTC.

As regards this clone: It may be a read error: a sequence one base away is much more abundant. As DNA, the CDR3 is TGTGCCAGTAGATCGACAAGGGGCCGCACAGATACGCAGTATTTT. Its protein is CASRSTRGRTDTQYF. The rearrangement links TRBV19 to TRBJ2-3; D is possibly TRBD1 (5 bases). CDR3 size: 15 residues. Germline CDR1 LNHDA, CDR2 SQIVND (reference sequence). Trimming pared 6 bases from V and 1 base from J, leaving 14 bases between. The complete variable domain, with remaining parts taken from reference TRBV19 and TRBJ2-3, reads DGGITQSPKYLFRKEGQNVTLSCEQNLNHDAMYWYRQDPGQGLRLIYYSQIVNDFQKGDIAEGYSVSREKKESFPLTVTSAQKNPTAFYLCASRSTRGRTDTQYFGPGTRLTVL.

This clone has a count of ten or more. This rearrangement joins TRBV7-3 to TRBJ1-1; unclear D gene. The CDR3 spans 13 residues. The germline gives CDR1 SGHTA, CDR2 FQGTGA. V was cut by 2 bases and J by 5 bases, with 9 bases left in between. The CDR3: CASSLLVGTEAFF. The DNA for the CDR3 is TGTGCCAGCAGCTTATTGGTTGGGACTGAAGCTTTCTTT.

Regarding this clone: At one end the junction does not follow the germline gene, possibly because of a read error. This rearrangement joins TRBV20-1 to TRBJ2-7; 11 nucleotides line up with TRBD2. The germline V gene encodes CDR1 DFQATT and CDR2 SNEGSKA (reference sequence). The CDR3 runs 15 residues. The CDR3 coding sequence is TGCAGTGCCACTGCCCCACTAGCGGGAGTTTCCGAGAAGTACTTC. Its translation is CSATAPLAGVSEKYF.